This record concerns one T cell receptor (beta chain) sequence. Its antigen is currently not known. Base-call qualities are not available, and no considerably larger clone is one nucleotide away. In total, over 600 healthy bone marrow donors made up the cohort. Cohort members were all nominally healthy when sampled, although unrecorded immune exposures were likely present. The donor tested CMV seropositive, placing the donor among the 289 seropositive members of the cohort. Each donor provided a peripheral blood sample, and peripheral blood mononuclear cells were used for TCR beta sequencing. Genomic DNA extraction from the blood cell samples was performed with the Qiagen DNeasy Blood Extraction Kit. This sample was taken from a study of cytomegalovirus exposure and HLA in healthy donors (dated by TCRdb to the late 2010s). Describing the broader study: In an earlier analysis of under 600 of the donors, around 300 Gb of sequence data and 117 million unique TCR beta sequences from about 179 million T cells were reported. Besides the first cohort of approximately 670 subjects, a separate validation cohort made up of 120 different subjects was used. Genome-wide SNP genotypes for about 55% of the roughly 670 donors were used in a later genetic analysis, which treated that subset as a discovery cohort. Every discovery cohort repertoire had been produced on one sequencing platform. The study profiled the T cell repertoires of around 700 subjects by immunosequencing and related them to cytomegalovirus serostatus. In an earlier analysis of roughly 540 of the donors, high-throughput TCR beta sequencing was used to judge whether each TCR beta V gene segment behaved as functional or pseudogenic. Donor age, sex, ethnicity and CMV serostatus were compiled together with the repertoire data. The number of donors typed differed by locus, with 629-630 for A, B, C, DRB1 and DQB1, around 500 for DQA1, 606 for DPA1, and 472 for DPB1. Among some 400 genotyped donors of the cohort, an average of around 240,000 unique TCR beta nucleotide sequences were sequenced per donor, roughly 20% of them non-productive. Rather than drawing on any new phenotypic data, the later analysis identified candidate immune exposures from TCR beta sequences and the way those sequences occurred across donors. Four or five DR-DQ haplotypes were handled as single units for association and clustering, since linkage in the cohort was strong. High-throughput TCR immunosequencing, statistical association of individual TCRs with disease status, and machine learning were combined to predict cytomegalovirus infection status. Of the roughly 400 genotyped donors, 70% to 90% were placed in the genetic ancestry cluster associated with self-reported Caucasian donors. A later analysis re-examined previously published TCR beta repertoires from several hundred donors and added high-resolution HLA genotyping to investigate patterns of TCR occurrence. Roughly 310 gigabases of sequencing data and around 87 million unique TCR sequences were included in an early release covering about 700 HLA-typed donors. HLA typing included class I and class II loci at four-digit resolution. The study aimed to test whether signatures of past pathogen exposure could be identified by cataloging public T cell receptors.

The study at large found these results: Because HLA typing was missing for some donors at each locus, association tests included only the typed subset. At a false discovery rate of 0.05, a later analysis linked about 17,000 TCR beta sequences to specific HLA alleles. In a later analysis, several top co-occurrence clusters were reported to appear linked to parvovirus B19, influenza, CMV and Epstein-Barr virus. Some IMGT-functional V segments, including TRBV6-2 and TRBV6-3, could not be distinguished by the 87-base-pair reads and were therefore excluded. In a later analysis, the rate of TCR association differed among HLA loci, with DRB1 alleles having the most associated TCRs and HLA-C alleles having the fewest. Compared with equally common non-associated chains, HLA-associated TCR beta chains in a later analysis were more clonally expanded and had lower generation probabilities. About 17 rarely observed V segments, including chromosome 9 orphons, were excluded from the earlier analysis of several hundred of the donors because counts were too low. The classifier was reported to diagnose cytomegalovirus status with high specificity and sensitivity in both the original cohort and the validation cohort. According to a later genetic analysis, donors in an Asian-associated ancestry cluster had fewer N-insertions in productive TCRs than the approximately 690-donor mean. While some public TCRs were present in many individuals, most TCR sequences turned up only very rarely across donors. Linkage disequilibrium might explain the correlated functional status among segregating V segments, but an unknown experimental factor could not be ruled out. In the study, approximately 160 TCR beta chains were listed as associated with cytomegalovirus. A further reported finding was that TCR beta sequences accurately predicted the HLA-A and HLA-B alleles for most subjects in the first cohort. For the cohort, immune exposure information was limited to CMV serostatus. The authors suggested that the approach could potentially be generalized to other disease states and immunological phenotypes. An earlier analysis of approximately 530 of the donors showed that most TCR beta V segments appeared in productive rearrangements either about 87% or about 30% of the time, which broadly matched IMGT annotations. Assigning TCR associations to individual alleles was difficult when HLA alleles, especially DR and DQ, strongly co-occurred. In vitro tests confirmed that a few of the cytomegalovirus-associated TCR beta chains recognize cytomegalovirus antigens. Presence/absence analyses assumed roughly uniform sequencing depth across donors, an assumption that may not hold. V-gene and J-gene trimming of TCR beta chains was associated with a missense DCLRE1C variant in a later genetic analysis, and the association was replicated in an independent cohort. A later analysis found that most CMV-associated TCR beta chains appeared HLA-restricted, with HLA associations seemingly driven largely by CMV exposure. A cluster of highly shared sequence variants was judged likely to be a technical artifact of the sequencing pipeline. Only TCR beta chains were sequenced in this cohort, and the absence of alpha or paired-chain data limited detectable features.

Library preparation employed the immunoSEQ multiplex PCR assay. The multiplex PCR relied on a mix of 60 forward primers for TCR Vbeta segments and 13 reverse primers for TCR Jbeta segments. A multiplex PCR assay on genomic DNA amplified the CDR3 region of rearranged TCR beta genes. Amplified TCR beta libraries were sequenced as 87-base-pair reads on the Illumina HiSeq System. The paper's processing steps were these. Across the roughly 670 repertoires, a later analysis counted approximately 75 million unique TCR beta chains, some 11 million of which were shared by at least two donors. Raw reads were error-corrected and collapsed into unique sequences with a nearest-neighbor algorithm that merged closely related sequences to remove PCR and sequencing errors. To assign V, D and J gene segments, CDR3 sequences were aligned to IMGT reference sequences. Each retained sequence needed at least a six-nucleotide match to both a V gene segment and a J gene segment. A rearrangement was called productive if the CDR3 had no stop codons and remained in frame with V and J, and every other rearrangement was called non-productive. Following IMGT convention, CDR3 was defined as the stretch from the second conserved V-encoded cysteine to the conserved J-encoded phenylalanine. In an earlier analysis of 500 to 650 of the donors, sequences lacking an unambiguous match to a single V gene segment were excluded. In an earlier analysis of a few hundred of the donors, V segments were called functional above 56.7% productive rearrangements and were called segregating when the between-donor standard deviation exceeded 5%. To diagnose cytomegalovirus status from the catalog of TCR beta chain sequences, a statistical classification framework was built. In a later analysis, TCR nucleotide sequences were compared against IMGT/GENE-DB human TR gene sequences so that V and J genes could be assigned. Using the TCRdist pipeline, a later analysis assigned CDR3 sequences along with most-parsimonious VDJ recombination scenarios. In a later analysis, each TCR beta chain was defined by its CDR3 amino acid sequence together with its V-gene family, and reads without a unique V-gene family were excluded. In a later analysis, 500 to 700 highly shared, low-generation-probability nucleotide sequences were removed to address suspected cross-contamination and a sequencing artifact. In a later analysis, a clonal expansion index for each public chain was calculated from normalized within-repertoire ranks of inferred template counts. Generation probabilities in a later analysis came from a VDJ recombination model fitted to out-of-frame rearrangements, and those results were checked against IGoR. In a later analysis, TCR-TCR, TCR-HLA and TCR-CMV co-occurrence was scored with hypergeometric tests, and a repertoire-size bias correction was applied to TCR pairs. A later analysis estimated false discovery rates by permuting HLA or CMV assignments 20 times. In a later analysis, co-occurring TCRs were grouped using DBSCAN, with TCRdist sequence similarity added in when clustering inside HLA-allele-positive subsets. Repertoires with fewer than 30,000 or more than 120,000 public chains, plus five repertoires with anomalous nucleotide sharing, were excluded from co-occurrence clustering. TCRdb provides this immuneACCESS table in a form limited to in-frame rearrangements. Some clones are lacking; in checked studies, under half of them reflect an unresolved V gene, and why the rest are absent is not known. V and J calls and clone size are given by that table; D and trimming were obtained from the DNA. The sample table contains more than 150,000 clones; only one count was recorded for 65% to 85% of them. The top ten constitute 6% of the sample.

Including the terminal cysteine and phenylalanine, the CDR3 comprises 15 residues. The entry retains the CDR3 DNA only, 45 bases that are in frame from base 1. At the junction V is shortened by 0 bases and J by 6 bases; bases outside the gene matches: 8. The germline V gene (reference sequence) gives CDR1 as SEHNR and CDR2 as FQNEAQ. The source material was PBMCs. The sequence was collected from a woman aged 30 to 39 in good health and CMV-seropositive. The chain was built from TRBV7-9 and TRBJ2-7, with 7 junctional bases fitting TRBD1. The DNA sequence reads TGTGCCAGCAGCTTAGCGCTTGGGACAGACTCCGAGCAGTACTTC. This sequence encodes CASSLALGTDSEQYF.